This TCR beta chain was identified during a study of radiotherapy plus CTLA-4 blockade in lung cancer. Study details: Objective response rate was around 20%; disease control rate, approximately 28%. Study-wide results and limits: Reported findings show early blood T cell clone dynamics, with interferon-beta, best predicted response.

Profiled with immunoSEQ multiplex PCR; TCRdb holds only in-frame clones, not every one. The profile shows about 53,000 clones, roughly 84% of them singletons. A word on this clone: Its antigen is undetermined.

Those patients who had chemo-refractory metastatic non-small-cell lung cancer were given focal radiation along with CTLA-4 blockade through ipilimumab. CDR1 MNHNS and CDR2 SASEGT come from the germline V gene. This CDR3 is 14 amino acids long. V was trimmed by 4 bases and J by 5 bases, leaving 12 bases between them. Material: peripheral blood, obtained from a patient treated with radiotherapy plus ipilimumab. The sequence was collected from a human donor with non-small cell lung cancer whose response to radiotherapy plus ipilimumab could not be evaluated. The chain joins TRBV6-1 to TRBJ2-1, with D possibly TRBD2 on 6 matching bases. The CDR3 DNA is TGTGCCAGCAGTGGAGCGGGCCACAACAATGAGCAGTTCTTC. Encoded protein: CASSGAGHNNEQFF.